The 8 T cell receptor beta chains given below trace back to one sample, sequenced in a study of cytomegalovirus exposure and HLA in healthy donors. The PCR employed 60 Vbeta primers together with 13 Jbeta primers. The protocol was immunoSEQ multiplex PCR, while the TCRdb copy is restricted to in-frame clones and leaves out a portion. Counted here are 140,000 to 150,000 clones, approximately 80% occurring once; the ten biggest clones make up around 3.7%. The specimen was PBMCs. Receptors originate from a male donor in good health and CMV-seronegative.

The V and J genes are TRBV11-3 and TRBJ2-5; a possible D gene is TRBD1 (5 bases). The CDR3 has 15 residues. Germline-derived CDR1 and CDR2 are SGHNT and YENEEA. V lost 1 base to trimming and J lost 4 bases, with 13 bases between them. The CDR3 spells CASSLGGDQGETQYF. DNA for the CDR3: TGTGCCAGCAGCTTAGGCGGCGATCAGGGAGAGACCCAGTACTTC.

V usage is TRBV15 and J usage is TRBJ1-3, with 7 nucleotides matching TRBD1. The CDR3 extends over 15 amino acids. Per the germline V gene, CDR1 is LNHNV and CDR2 is YYDKDF (reference sequence). V dropped 1 base and J dropped 1; count of bases not matched to a gene: 1. The CDR3 DNA follows: TGTGCCACCAGCAGAGTCAGGGGGTCTGGAAACACCATATATTTT. Its protein product is CATSRVRGSGNTIYF.

This clone was counted a few times. The CDR3 region has the DNA TGTGCCAGCAGTAGGGGACAGGGTATCACAGATACGCAGTATTTT. It codes for CASSRGQGITDTQYF. The chain uses TRBV2 and TRBJ2-3; 9 bases agree with TRBD1. The CDR3 is 15 amino acids. Germline V CDR1 and CDR2: SNHLY, FYNNEI. The ends lost 5 bases at V and 2 bases at J; junction bases unmatched: 5.

The chain employs TRBV5-1 and TRBJ2-3; D uncertain. CDR1 and CDR2 (germline): SGHRS, YFSETQ. The CDR3 is 15 amino acids. Deletions cut 6 bases from V and 0 bases from J, with 14 bases between. The CDR3 DNA is TGCGCCAGCAAAGCTTATATACCCAGCACAGATACGCAGTATTTT. Residues: CASKAYIPSTDTQYF.

V gene TRBV29-1 combines with J gene TRBJ1-2, with TRBD1 identical over 8 bases. V was clipped by 5 bases and J by 6 bases; unmatched bases: 2. CDR1 and CDR2 (germline): SQVTM, ANQGSEA. The CDR3 covers 11 residues. In DNA, the CDR3 is TGCAGCGTTTGGACAGGGAATGGCTACACCTTC. Its translation: CSVWTGNGYTF.

The sample holds a few counts of this clone. The chain recombines TRBV4-1 with TRBJ1-2, with TRBD1 matching over 7 bases. Germline loops: CDR1 MGHRA, CDR2 YSYEKL. This CDR3 is 15 amino acids long. V was clipped by 0 bases and J by 7 bases; unmatched bases: 8. As DNA, the CDR3 is TGCGCCAGCAGCCAAGATATAGGGGGCTGGCTTGGCTACACCTTC. The encoded protein is CASSQDIGGWLGYTF.

The rearrangement links TRBV6-4 to TRBJ2-2, with 13 positions matching TRBD2. Germline V CDR1 and CDR2: MRHNA, SNTAGT. After removal of 0 bases from V and 7 bases from J, the junction contained 2 bases not matched to a gene. This CDR3 contains 16 residues. The CDR3 loop reads CASSDSRTSGSGELFF. In DNA, the CDR3 is TGTGCCAGCAGTGACTCCCGGACTAGCGGGAGCGGGGAGCTGTTTTTT.

J is TRBJ1-2 and V is TRBV29-1, with D uncertain. This CDR3 has 13 amino acids. V lost 4 bases, J lost 4 bases, and 13 bases lay in between. The germline gives CDR1 SQVTM, CDR2 ANQGSEA. CDR3 region: CSVGLANIYGYTF. The CDR3 nucleotides read TGCAGCGTTGGGTTGGCCAACATCTATGGCTACACCTTC.